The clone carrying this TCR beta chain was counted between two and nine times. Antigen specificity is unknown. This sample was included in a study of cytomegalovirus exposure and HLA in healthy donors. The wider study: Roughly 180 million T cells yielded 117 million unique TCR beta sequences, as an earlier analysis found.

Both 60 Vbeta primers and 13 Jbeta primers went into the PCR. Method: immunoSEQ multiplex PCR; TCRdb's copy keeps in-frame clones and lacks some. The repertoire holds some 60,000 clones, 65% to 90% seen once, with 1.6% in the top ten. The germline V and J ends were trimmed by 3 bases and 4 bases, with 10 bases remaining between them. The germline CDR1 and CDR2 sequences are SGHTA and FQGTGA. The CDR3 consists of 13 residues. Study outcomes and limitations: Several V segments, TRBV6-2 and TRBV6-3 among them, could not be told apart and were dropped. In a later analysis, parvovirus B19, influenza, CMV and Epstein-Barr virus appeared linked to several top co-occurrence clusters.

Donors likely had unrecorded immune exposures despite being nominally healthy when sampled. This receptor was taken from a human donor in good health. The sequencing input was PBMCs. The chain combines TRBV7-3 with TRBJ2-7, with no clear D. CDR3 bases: TGTGCCAGCAGCTTTAGAGAGAGATACGAGCAGTACTTC. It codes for CASSFRERYEQYF. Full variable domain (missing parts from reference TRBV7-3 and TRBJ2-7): GAGVSQTPSNKVTEKGKYVELRCDPISGHTALYWYRQSLGQGPEFLIYFQGTGAADDSGLPNDRFFAVRPEGSVSTLKIQRTERGDSAVYLCASSFRERYEQYFGPGTRLTVT.